This TCR beta chain was found in a study of human T cells and chemical hapten exposure. About the study: 2% DPC applied to a roughly 2 cm by roughly 2 cm arm area sensitized donors. Recorded diagnoses among the mostly female patients were alopecia areata, totalis or universalis. Study-level results: Expanded TCR sets contained significantly more large CDR3 similarity clusters than controls.

Points on this clonotype: What it recognizes is unknown.

TCRdb re-called the RACE reads with MiXCR, one entry per CDR3 protein. Found here are roughly 110,000 distinct CDR3 sequences, 9.5% to 15% of them singletons; the top ten hold 1.5% to 2%. This CDR3 region has 13 residues. V lost 3 bases and J lost 6, with 14 bases in between. Looked up from germline, CDR1 is SQVTM and CDR2 is ANQGSEA. The time point is: pre-sensitization, week 0. The treatment here: therapeutic diphenylcyclopropenone sensitization with weekly scalp DPC. The donor pool consisted of alopecia patients aged 18 to 70 years, considered suitable for DPC. The genes are TRBV29-1 and TRBJ1-2; D may be TRBD1 (6 bases). The receptor's source is a woman aged 45-65 years with alopecia areata. Some clones in this sample may be carry-over from other donors' samples. The source was whole blood, collected in connection with sensitization to the hapten diphenylcyclopropenone (DPC). The chain's CDR3 is CSVDSGVRDGYTF. CDR3 coding DNA: TGCAGCGTTGATTCAGGGGTCCGAGATGGCTACACCTTC.